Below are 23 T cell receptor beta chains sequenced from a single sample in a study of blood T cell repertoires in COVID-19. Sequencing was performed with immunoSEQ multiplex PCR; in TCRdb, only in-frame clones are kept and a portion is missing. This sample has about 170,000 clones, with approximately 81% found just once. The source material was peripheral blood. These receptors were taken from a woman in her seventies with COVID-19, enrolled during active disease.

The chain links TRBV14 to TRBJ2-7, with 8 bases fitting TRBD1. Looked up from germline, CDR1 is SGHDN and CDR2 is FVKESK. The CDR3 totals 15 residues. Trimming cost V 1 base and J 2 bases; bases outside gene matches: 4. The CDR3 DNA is TGTGCCAGCAGCCAAGGGCCACAGGGGGCCTACGAGCAGTACTTC. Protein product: CASSQGPQGAYEQYF.

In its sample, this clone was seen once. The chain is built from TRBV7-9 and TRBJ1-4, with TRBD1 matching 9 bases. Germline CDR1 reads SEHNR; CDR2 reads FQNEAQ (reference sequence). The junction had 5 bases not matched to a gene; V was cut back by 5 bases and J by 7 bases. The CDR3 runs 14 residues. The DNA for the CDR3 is TGTGCCAGCAGCCTAACAGGGGGCAGTGAAAAACTGTTTTTT. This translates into CASSLTGGSEKLFF.

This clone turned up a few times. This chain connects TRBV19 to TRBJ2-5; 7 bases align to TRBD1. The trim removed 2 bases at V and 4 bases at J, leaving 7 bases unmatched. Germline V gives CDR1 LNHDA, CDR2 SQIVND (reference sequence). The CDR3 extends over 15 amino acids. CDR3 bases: TGTGCCAGTAGTATACTTAGACAGGGCGGAGAGACCCAGTACTTC. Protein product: CASSILRQGGETQYF.

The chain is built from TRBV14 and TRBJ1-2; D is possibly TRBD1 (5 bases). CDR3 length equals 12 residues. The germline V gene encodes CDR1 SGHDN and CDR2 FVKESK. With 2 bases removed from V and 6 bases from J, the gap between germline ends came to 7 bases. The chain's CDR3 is CASSQPRDGYTF. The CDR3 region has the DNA TGTGCCAGCAGCCAACCCAGGGATGGCTACACCTTC.

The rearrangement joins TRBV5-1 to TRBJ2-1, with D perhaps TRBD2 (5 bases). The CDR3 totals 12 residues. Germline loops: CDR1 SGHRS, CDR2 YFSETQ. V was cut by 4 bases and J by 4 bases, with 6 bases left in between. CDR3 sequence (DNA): TGCGCCAGCAGCCGAGGGTACAATGAGCAGTTCTTC. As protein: CASSRGYNEQFF.

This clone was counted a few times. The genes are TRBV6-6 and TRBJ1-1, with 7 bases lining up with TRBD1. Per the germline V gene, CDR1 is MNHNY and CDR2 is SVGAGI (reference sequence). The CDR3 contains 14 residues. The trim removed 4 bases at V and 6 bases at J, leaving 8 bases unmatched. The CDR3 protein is CASSFETGLSEAFF. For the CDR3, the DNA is TGTGCCAGCAGTTTCGAGACAGGGTTATCTGAAGCTTTCTTT.

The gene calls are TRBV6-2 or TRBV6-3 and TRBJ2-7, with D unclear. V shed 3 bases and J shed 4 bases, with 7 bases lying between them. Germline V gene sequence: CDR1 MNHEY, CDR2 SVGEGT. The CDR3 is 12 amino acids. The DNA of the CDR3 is TGTGCCAGCAGTTATTCACTGTACGAGCAGTACTTC. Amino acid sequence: CASSYSLYEQYF.

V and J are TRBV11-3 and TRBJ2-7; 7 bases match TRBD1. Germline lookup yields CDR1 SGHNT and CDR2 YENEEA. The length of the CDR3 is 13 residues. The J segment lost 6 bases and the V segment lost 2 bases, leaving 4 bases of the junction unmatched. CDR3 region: CASSLYNRGEQYF. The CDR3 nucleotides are TGTGCCAGCAGCTTATATAACAGGGGCGAGCAGTACTTC.

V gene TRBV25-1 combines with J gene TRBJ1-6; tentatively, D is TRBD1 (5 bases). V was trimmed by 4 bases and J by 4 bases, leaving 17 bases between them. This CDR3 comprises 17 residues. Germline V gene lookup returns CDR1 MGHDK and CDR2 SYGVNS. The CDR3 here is CASSASSGHPYNSPLHF. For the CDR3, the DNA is TGTGCCAGCAGTGCTTCTTCCGGACACCCGTATAATTCACCCCTCCACTTT.

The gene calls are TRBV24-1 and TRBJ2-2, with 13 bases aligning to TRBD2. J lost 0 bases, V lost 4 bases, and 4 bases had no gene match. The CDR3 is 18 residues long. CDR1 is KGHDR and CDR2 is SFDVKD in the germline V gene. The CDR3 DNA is TGTGCCACCAGTGAAAGACTAGCGGGAGGCCCGAACACCGGGGAGCTGTTTTTT. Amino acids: CATSERLAGGPNTGELFF.

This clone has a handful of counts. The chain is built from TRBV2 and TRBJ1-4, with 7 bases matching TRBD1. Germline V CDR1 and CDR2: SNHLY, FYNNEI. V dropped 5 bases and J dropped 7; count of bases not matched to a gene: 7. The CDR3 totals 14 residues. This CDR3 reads CASSPGQDGEKLFF. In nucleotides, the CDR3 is TGTGCCAGCAGTCCCGGACAGGACGGTGAAAAACTGTTTTTT.

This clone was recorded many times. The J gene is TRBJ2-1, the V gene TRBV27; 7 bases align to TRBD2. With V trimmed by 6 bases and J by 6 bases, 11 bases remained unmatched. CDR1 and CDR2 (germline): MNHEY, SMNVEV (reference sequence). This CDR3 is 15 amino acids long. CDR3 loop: CASSGRDRTSNEQFF. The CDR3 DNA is TGTGCCAGCAGCGGAAGAGACCGGACTAGCAATGAGCAGTTCTTC.

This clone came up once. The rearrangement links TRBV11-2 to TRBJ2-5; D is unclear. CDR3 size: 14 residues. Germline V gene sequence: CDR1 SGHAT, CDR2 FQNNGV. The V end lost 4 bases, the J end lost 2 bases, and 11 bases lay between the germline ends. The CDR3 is CASSSFVTQETQYF. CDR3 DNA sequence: TGTGCCAGCAGCTCGTTTGTCACTCAAGAGACCCAGTACTTC.

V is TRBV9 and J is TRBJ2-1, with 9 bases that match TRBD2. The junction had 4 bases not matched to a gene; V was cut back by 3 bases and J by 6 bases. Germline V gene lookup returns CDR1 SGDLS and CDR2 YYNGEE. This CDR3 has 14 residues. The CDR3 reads CASSDAGLANEQFF. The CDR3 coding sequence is TGTGCCAGCAGCGACGCGGGACTAGCCAATGAGCAGTTCTTC.

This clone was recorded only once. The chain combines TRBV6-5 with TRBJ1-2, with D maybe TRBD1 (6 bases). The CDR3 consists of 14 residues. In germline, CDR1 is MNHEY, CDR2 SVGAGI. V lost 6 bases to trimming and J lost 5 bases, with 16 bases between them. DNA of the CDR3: TGTGCCAGCAGCCCCAGGGGAGAGGGATATGGCTACACCTTC. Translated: CASSPRGEGYGYTF.

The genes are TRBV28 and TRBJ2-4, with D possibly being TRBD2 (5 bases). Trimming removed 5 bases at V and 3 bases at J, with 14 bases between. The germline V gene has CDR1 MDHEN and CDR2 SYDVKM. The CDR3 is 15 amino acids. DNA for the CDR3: TGTGCCAGCAGTCATCAGCCCGGAGGCAAAAACATTCAGTACTTC. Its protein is CASSHQPGGKNIQYF. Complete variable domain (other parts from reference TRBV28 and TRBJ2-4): DVKVTQSSRYLVKRTGEKVFLECVQDMDHENMFWYRQDPGLGLRLIYFSYDVKMKEKGDIPEGYSVSREKKERFSLILESASTNQTSMYLCASSHQPGGKNIQYFGAGTRLSVL.

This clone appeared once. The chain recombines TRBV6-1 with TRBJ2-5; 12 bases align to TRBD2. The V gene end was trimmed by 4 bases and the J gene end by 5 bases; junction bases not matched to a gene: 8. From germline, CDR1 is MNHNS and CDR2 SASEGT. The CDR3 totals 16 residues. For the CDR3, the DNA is TGTGCCAGCAGTGGGACTAGCGGGGTCCCGCGGGAGACCCAGTACTTC. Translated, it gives CASSGTSGVPRETQYF.

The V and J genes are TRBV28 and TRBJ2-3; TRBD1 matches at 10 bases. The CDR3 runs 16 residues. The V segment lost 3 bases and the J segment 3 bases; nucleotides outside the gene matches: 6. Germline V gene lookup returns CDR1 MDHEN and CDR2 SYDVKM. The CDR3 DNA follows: TGTGCCAGCAGTTTCCCGGGACAGGGGAGGACAGATACGCAGTATTTT. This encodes CASSFPGQGRTDTQYF.

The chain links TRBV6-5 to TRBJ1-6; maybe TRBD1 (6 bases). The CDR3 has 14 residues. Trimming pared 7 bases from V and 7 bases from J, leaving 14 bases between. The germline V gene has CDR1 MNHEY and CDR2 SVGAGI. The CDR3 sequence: CASTAGEGNSPLHF. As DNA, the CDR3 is TGTGCCAGCACTGCAGGGGAGGGAAATTCACCCCTCCACTTT.

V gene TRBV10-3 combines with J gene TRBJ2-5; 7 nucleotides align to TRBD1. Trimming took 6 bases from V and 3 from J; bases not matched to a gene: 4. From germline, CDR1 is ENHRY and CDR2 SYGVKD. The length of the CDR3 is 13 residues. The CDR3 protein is CAIRPTGEETQYF. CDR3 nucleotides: TGTGCCATCAGACCAACAGGGGAAGAGACCCAGTACTTC.

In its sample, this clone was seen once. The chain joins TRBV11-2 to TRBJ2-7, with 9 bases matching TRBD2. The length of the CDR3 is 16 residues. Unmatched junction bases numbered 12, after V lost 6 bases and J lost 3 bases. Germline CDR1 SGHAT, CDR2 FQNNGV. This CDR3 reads CASSSLLAGEGYEQYF. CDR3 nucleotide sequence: TGTGCCAGCAGTTCCCTATTAGCGGGAGAGGGCTACGAGCAGTACTTC.

The chain's CDR3 is CASRTENSYNSPLHF. In nucleotides, the CDR3 is TGTGCCAGCAGAACGGAGAACTCCTATAATTCACCCCTCCACTTT. The V call is TRBV2, the J call TRBJ1-6; D call uncertain. V lost 6 bases and J 0 bases, leaving 9 bases between the germline ends. The CDR3 covers 15 residues. Germline loops: CDR1 SNHLY, CDR2 FYNNEI.

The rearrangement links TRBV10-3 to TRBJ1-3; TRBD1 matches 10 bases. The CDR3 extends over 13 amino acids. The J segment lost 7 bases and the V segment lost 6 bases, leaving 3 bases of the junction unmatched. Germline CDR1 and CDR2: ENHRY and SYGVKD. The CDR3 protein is CAIRPGQGNTIYF. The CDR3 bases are TGTGCCATCAGGCCGGGACAGGGGAACACCATATATTTT.